This TCR beta chain appears in the sequencing data of a study of T cell repertoires in cytomegalovirus infection. Across the whole study: Public TCR beta signatures indicated both CMV infection and matching HLA type. Findings and limits, study-wide: CMV-specific TCR beta clonotypes restricted by HLA-C dominated the ex vivo response.

TCRdb ran MiXCR on the reads and lists one entry per CDR3 protein. The table lists over 300,000 distinct CDR3 sequences, around 9.5% of them singletons. On this clonotype: The target antigen is unknown.

Germline-derived CDR1 and CDR2 are MNHNS and SASEGT. The ends were cut back, 7 bases at V and 4 bases at J, with 10 bases in the middle. CDR3 length: 12 residues. Material: PBMCs. This clonotype originated in a human donor in good health (CMV status not recorded). Some clones in this sample may be carry-over from other donors' samples. The chain is built from TRBV6-1 and TRBJ1-1; TRBD1 might be the D (6 bases). This chain's CDR3 is CASKEGVTEAFF. For the CDR3, the DNA is TGTGCCAGCAAGGAGGGGGTCACTGAAGCTTTCTTT.